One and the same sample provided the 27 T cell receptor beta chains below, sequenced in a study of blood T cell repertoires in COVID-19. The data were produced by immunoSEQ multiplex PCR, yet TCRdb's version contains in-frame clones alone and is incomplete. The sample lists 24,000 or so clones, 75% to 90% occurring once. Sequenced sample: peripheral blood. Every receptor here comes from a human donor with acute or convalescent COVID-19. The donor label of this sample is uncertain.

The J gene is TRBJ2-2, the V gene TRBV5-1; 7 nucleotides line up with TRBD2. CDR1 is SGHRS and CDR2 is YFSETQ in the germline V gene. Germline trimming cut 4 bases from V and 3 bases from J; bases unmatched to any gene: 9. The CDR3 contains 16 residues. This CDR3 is CASSRSGTTDTGELFF. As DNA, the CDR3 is TGCGCCAGCAGCCGTTCCGGGACTACCGACACCGGGGAGCTGTTTTTT.

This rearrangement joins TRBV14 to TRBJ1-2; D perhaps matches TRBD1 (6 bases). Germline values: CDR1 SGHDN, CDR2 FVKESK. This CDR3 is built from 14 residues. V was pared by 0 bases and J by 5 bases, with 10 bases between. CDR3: CASSQEQGLYGYTF. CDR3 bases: TGTGCCAGCAGCCAAGAACAGGGCCTATATGGCTACACCTTC.

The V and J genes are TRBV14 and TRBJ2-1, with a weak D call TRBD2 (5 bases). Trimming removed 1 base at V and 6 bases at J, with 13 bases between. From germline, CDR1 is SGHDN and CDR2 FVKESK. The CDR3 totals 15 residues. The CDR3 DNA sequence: TGTGCCAGCAGCCAAGCAGGAGGTGGTGGCAATGAGCAGTTCTTC. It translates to CASSQAGGGGNEQFF.

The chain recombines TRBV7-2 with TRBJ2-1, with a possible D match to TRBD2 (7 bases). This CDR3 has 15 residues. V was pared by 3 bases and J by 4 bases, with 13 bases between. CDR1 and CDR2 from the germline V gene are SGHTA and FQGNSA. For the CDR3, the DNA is TGTGCCAGCAGCTTGAGGGGGGGAGCTTACAATGAGCAGTTCTTC. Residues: CASSLRGGAYNEQFF. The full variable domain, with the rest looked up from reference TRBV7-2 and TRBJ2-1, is GAGVSQSPSNKVTEKGKDVELRCDPISGHTALYWYRQSLGQGLEFLIYFQGNSAPDKSGLPSDRFSAERTGGSVSTLTIQRTQQEDSAVYLCASSLRGGAYNEQFFGPGTRLTVL.

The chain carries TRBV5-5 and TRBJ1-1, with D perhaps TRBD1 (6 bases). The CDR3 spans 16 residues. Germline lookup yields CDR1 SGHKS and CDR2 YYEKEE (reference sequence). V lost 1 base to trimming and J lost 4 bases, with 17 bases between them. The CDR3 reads CASSLLGAGDGTEAFF. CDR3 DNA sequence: TGTGCCAGCAGCTTGTTAGGTGCAGGGGACGGCACTGAAGCTTTCTTT.

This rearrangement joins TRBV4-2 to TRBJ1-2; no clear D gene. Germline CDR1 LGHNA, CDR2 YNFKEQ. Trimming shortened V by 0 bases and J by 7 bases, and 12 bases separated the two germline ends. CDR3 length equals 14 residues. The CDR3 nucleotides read TGTGCCAGCAGCCAAGAGCCCTTATGGAGTGGCTACACCTTC. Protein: CASSQEPLWSGYTF.

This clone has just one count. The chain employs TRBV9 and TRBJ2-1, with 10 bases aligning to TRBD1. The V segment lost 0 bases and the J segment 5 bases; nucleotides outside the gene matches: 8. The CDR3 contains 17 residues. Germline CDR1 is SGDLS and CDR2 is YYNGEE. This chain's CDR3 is CASSVDPSDRGNNEQFF. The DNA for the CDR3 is TGTGCCAGCAGCGTAGACCCCTCGGACAGGGGGAACAATGAGCAGTTCTTC.

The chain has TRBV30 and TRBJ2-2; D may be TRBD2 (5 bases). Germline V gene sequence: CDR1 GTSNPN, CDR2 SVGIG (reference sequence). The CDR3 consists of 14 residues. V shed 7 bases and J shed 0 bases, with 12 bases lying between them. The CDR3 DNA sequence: TGTGCCTTGGGGAGTAACGCGAACACCGGGGAGCTGTTTTTT. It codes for CALGSNANTGELFF.

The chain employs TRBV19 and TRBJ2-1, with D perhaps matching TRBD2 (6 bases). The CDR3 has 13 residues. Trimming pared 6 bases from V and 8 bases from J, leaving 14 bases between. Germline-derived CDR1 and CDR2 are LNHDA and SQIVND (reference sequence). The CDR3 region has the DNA TGTGCCAGTAGGGGCTTCGGGGGTGATGAGCAGTTCTTC. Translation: CASRGFGGDEQFF. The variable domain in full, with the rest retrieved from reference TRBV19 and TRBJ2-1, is DGGITQSPKYLFRKEGQNVTLSCEQNLNHDAMYWYRQDPGQGLRLIYYSQIVNDFQKGDIAEGYSVSREKKESFPLTVTSAQKNPTAFYLCASRGFGGDEQFFGPGTRLTVL.

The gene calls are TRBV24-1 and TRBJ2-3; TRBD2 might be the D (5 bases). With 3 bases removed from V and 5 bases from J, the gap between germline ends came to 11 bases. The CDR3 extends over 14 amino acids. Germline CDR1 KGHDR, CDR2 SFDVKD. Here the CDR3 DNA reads TGTGCCACCAGTGATGTGAGGGAAAGAGATACGCAGTATTTT. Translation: CATSDVRERDTQYF.

The CDR3 here is CASNLGLAPGELFF. In DNA, the CDR3 is TGTGCCAGCAATTTGGGACTAGCCCCCGGGGAGCTGTTTTTT. J is TRBJ2-2 and V is TRBV2, with 9 bases fitting TRBD2. J was trimmed by 6 bases and V by 7 bases; bases with no gene match: 6. Germline V gives CDR1 SNHLY, CDR2 FYNNEI. The CDR3 consists of 14 residues.

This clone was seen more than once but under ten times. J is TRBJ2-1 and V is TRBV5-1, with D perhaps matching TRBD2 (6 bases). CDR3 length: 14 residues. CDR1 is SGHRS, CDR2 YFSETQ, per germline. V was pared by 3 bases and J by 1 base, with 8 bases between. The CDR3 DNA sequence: TGCGCCAGCAGCTGGGACTGGTCCTACAATGAGCAGTTCTTC. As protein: CASSWDWSYNEQFF.

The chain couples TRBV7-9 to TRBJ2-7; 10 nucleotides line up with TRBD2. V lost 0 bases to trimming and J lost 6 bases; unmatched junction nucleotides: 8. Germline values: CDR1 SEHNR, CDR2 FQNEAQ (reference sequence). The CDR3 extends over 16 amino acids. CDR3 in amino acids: CASSLATSGTRVEQYF. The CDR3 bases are TGTGCCAGCAGCTTAGCTACTAGCGGGACCCGGGTCGAGCAGTACTTC.

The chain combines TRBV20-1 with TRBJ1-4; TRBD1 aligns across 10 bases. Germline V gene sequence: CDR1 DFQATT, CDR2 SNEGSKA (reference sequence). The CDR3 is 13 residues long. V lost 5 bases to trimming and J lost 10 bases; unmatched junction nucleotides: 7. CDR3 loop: CSAGDRGRRKLFF. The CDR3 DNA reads TGCAGTGCTGGTGACAGGGGGCGTCGAAAACTGTTTTTT.

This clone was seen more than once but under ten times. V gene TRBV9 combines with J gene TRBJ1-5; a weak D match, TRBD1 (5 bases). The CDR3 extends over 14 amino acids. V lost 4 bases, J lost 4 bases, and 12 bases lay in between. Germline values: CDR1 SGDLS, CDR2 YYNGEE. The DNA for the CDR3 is TGTGCCAGCAGCCTCGGGGGGGGAAATCAGCCCCAGCATTTT. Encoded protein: CASSLGGGNQPQHF. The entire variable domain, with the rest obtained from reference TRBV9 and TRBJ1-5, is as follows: DSGVTQTPKHLITATGQRVTLRCSPRSGDLSVYWYQQSLDQGLQFLIQYYNGEERAKGNILERFSAQQFPDLHSELNLSSLELGDSALYFCASSLGGGNQPQHFGDGTRLSIL.

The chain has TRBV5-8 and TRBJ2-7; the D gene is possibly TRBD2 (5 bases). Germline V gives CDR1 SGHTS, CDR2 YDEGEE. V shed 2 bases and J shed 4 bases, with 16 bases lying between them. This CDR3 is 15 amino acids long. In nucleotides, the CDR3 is TGTGCCAGCAGCTTCAGAGCGGAGGTGCTATACGAGCAGTACTTC. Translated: CASSFRAEVLYEQYF. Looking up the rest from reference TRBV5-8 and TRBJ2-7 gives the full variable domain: EAGVTQSPTHLIKTRGQQATLRCSPISGHTSVYWYQQALGLGLQFLLWYDEGEERNRGNFPPRFSGRQFPNYSSELNVNALELEDSALYLCASSFRAEVLYEQYFGPGTRLTVT.

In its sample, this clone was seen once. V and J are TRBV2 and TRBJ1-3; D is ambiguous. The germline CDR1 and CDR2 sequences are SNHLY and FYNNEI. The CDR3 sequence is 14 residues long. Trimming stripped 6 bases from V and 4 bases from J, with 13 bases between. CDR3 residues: CASRETGVGNTIYF. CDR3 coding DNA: TGTGCCAGCAGGGAGACTGGCGTAGGAAACACCATATATTTT.

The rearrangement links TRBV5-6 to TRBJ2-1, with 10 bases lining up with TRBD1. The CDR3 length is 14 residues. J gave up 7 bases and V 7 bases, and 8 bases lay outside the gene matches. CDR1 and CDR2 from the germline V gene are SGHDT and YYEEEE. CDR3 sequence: CASVGQGVLNEQFF. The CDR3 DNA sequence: TGTGCCAGCGTTGGACAGGGGGTCTTGAATGAGCAGTTCTTC.

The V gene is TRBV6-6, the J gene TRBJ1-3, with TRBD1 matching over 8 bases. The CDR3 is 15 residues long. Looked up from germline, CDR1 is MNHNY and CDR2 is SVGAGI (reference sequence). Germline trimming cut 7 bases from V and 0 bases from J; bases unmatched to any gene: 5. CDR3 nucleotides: TGTGCCAGCACCGCCGGGACAGGCTCTGGAAACACCATATATTTT. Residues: CASTAGTGSGNTIYF.

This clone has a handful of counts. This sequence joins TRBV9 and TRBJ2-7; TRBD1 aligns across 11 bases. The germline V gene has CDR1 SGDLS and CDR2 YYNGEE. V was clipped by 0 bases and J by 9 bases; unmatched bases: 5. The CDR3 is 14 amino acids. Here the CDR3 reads CASSVGTGGSGQYF. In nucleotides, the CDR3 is TGTGCCAGCAGCGTAGGGACAGGGGGCAGCGGGCAGTACTTC. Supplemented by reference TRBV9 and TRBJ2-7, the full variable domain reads DSGVTQTPKHLITATGQRVTLRCSPRSGDLSVYWYQQSLDQGLQFLIQYYNGEERAKGNILERFSAQQFPDLHSELNLSSLELGDSALYFCASSVGTGGSGQYFGPGTRLTVT.

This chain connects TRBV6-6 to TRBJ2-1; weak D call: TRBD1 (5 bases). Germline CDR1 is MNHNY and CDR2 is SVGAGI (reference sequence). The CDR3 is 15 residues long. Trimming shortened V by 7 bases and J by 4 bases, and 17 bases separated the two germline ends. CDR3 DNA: TGTGCCAGCATCTGGCGGCCAGGGTCATACAATGAGCAGTTCTTC. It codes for CASIWRPGSYNEQFF.

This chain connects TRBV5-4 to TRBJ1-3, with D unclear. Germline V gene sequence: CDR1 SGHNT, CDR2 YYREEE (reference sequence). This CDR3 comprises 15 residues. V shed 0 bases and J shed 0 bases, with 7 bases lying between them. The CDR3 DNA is TGTGCCAGCAGCTTGGTTGGGAGCTCTGGAAACACCATATATTTT. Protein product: CASSLVGSSGNTIYF. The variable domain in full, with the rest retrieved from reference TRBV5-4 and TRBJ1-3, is ETGVTQSPTHLIKTRGQQVTLRCSSQSGHNTVSWYQQALGQGPQFIFQYYREEENGRGNFPPRFSGLQFPNYSSELNVNALELDDSALYLCASSLVGSSGNTIYFGEGSWLTVV.

As DNA, the CDR3 is TGTGCCAGTATACAGGGGGAGAACACTGAAGCTTTCTTT. Translated: CASIQGENTEAFF. The chain joins TRBV2 to TRBJ1-1, with 8 bases matching TRBD1. The CDR3 extends over 13 amino acids. The germline V gene encodes CDR1 SNHLY and CDR2 FYNNEI. V lost 9 bases and J lost 1; bases outside the gene matches: 4.

In nucleotides, the CDR3 is TGTGCCAGTAGTATGGACAGGCTAAGCACAGATACGCAGTATTTT. This gives the protein CASSMDRLSTDTQYF. V gene TRBV19 combines with J gene TRBJ2-3; 7 bases agree with TRBD1. CDR1 LNHDA and CDR2 SQIVND come from the germline V gene (reference sequence). Unmatched junction bases numbered 3, after V lost 3 bases and J lost 0 bases. The CDR3 is made up of 15 amino acids.

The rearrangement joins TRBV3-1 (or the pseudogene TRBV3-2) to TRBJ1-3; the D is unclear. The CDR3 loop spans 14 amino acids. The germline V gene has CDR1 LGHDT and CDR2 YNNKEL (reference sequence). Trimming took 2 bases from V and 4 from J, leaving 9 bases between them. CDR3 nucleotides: TGTGCCAGCAGCCAACAGCGAGTGGGAAACACCATATATTTT. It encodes CASSQQRVGNTIYF.

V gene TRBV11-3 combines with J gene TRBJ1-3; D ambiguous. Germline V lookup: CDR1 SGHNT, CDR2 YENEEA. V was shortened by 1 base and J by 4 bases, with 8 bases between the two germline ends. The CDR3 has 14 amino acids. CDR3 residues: CASSLGGDGNTIYF. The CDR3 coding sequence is TGTGCCAGCAGCTTAGGGGGAGACGGAAACACCATATATTTT. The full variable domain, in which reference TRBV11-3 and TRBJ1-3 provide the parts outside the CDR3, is EAGVVQSPRYKIIEKKQPVAFWCNPISGHNTLYWYLQNLGQGPELLIRYENEEAVDDSQLPKDRFSAERLKGVDSTLKIQPAELGDSAVYLCASSLGGDGNTIYFGEGSWLTVV.

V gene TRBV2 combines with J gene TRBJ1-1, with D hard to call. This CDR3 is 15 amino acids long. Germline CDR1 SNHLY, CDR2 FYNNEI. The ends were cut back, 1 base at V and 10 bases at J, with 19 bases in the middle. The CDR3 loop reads CASSEDDTLRGTAFF. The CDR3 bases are TGTGCCAGCAGTGAAGATGATACCCTGCGGGGTACAGCTTTCTTT.